These 7 T cell receptor beta chains share one sample of origin, sequenced in a study of blood T cell repertoires in COVID-19. Method: immunoSEQ multiplex PCR; TCRdb's copy keeps in-frame clones and lacks some. In the table there are over 150,000 clones, 84% of which are singletons. Sequencing input: peripheral blood. These receptor sequences come from a human donor in a cohort sampled during active COVID-19.

This clone was seen only a few times. CDR3 bases: TGTGCCATCAGTGATTCGGGACAGTATTCCTACGAGCAGTACTTC. Translating it yields CAISDSGQYSYEQYF. V and J are TRBV10-3 and TRBJ2-7; 7 positions match TRBD1. The CDR3 totals 15 residues. Losses at the gene ends were 3 bases for V and 1 base for J; bases not matched to a gene: 6. Germline assignment: CDR1 ENHRY and CDR2 SYGVKD.

The CDR3: CASSRPQGGLKPQHF. CDR3 sequence (DNA): TGTGCCAGCAGTAGGCCACAGGGGGGTTTGAAGCCCCAGCATTTT. The genes are TRBV28 and TRBJ1-5, with 8 positions matching TRBD1. The trim removed 5 bases at V and 8 bases at J, leaving 11 bases unmatched. From germline, CDR1 is MDHEN and CDR2 SYDVKM. This CDR3 has 15 amino acids.

J is TRBJ2-2 and V is TRBV10-2; 13 nucleotides line up with TRBD2. CDR3 length: 16 residues. Germline-derived CDR1 and CDR2 are WSHSY and SAAADI. V was clipped by 10 bases and J by 6 bases; unmatched bases: 11. The CDR3 nucleotides are TGCGCCACCAGCGGGGGACTAGCGGGATCCCCCGGGGAGCTGTTTTTT. It is translated as CATSGGLAGSPGELFF.

This clone was picked up a small number of times. The V call is TRBV15, the J call TRBJ1-3; no clear D gene. Trimming removed 5 bases at V and 0 bases at J, with 5 bases between. Germline V gene lookup returns CDR1 LNHNV and CDR2 YYDKDF (reference sequence). The CDR3 extends over 13 amino acids. CDR3 protein: CATSVRSGNTIYF. CDR3 nucleotides: TGTGCCACCAGCGTCCGCTCTGGAAACACCATATATTTT.

This chain connects TRBV5-1 to TRBJ2-7, with 7 nucleotides matching TRBD1. The V segment lost 4 bases and the J segment 0 bases; nucleotides outside the gene matches: 7. CDR3 length equals 15 residues. From germline, CDR1 is SGHRS and CDR2 YFSETQ. CDR3: CASSRDSDFSYEQYF. The DNA of the CDR3 is TGCGCCAGCAGCCGGGACAGCGATTTCTCCTACGAGCAGTACTTC.

The J gene is TRBJ1-2, the V gene TRBV3-1 (or the pseudogene TRBV3-2), with D perhaps matching TRBD1 (5 bases). V gave up 4 bases and J gave up 6 bases, with 9 bases separating them. This CDR3 contains 12 residues. CDR1 is LGHDT and CDR2 is YNNKEL in the germline V gene (reference sequence). The CDR3 spells CASSLGTDGYTF. The CDR3 DNA reads as TGTGCCAGCAGCCTCGGGACTGATGGCTACACCTTC.

The J gene is TRBJ2-7, the V gene TRBV18; 10 nucleotides line up with TRBD2. Germline V gives CDR1 KGHSH, CDR2 LQKENI. This CDR3 region has 18 residues. Unmatched junction bases numbered 9, after V lost 0 bases and J lost 1 base. CDR3 coding DNA: TGTGCCAGCTCACCACCTCGCCTAGCGGGAGCAGAATCCTACGAGCAGTACTTC. This translates into CASSPPRLAGAESYEQYF.